This T cell receptor (beta chain) came from a study of blood T cell repertoires in COVID-19. Across the study: PBMCs, B-cell-depleted T cells, or T cells were the source of the cDNA or gDNA that made up the material.

CDR3 length: 14 amino acids. V dropped 0 bases and J dropped 6; count of bases not matched to a gene: 3. Germline CDR1 and CDR2: SGHKS and YYEKEE (reference sequence). Using immunoSEQ multiplex PCR, the repertoire was profiled, and TCRdb retains in-frame clones only, with some absent. The table lists tens of thousands of clones, 65% to 90% of them singletons. The TCR was taken from a man between 60 and 70 years old with acute or convalescent COVID-19. The sample consisted of peripheral blood. The V and J genes are TRBV5-5 and TRBJ2-1; the match to TRBD1 covers 7 bases. The CDR3 protein is CASSLGTGTNEQFF. Here the CDR3 DNA reads TGTGCCAGCAGCTTGGGGACAGGCACCAATGAGCAGTTCTTC.